In this sample, the clone carrying this T cell receptor beta chain turned up a few times. The antigen remains unidentified. Enrolled ophthalmopathy patients presented with a Clinical Activity Score of at least 3, a NOSPECS grade of at least 4, and disease duration under 3 months. The data were taken from a study of T cells in Graves' hyperthyroidism and ophthalmopathy. Overall study findings and caveats: Blood also contained most expanded thyroid clonotypes above 0.001.

Amplification of TCR beta CDR3 regions was performed using RNA transcripts as template. The HTBI primer set drove a first-round RT-PCR of the TCR CDR3. TCRdb re-analysed the multiplex PCR reads in MiXCR, keeping a single row per CDR3 protein. The sample shows roughly 500,000 distinct CDR3 sequences, 15% to 20% of them seen only once. Trimming removed 4 bases from V and 8 bases from J, with 15 bases in between. This CDR3 has 13 residues. Germline values: CDR1 DFQATT, CDR2 SNEGSKA (reference sequence). The origin of this receptor is a woman aged 25 to 45 with Graves' ophthalmopathy. Specimen: blood. V gene TRBV20-1 combines with J gene TRBJ2-1, with no clear D. The CDR3 reads CSANRSGKDEQFF. CDR3 coding DNA: TGCAGTGCTAATCGCTCAGGAAAGGATGAGCAGTTCTTC.